A selection of T cell receptor beta chains follows, all from one sample in a study of blood T cell repertoires in COVID-19. Only in-frame clones appear in the TCRdb table, and some are missing; sequencing was by immunoSEQ multiplex PCR. The sample holds under 8,500 clones, 80% to 90% seen once. Material for sequencing was peripheral blood. The source of these receptors is a man in his 70s with active COVID-19. The CDR3 runs from the conserved cysteine through the conserved F or W. A D gene is named only where the DNA matches it firmly. The size entry is marked missing in some rows and otherwise reads once, few, many or a size class.

D | J | size | V | CDR3 | DNA
NA | TRBJ2-5 | NA | TRBV5-3 | CARSPAGSGPETQYF | TGTGCCAGAAGCCCCGCGGGTAGCGGTCCGGAGACCCAGTACTTC
NA | TRBJ2-5 | NA | TRBV2 | CASSDGILQETQYF | TGTGCCAGCAGTGACGGGATCCTACAAGAGACCCAGTACTTC
TRBD2 | TRBJ2-7 | NA | TRBV4-2 | CASSPGTRGYEQYF | TGTGCCAGCAGCCCCGGGACTAGGGGCTACGAGCAGTACTTC
NA | TRBJ1-3 | NA | TRBV19 | CASSVRTGTSGNTIYF | TGTGCCAGTAGTGTTCGAACCGGGACTTCTGGAAACACCATATATTTT
NA | TRBJ2-1 | NA | TRBV5-4 | CASSADSVGHNEQFF | TGTGCCAGCAGCGCGGACAGTGTGGGACACAATGAGCAGTTCTTC
NA | TRBJ2-5 | NA | TRBV5-4 | CASSSSQVPGTQYF | TGTGCCAGCAGCTCGTCCCAGGTTCCCGGGACCCAGTACTTC
NA | TRBJ1-4 | NA | TRBV29-1 | CSGLTATNEKLFF | TGCAGCGGCCTCACTGCAACTAATGAAAAACTGTTTTTT
TRBD1 | TRBJ1-2 | NA | TRBV7-9 | CASSLGTGANYGYTF | TGTGCCAGCAGCCTGGGGACAGGGGCCAACTATGGCTACACCTTC
NA | TRBJ1-6 | NA | TRBV4-2 | CASSQFSGGNSPLHF | TGTGCCAGCAGCCAATTTTCGGGGGGTAATTCACCCCTCCACTTT
NA | TRBJ1-3 | once | TRBV4-2 | CASSPVGGGNTIYF | TGTGCCAGCAGCCCTGTGGGGGGAGGAAACACCATATATTTT
NA | TRBJ1-2 | once | TRBV30 | CAWNRFDGYGYTF | TGTGCCTGGAACAGATTTGACGGCTATGGCTACACCTTC
NA | TRBJ1-3 | NA | TRBV6-6 | CASSHGGSGNTIYF | TGTGCCAGCAGCCACGGGGGCTCTGGAAACACCATATATTTT
NA | TRBJ2-7 | NA | TRBV7-8 | CASSLTQGGEQYF | TGTGCCAGCAGCCTCACCCAGGGGGGCGAGCAGTACTTC
NA | TRBJ2-7 | NA | TRBV7-3 | CASSPGTGGGQYF | TGTGCCAGCAGCCCCGGGACAGGCGGGGGGCAGTACTTC
NA | TRBJ2-2 | NA | TRBV27 | CASEGFTGELFF | TGTGCCAGCGAGGGTTTCACCGGGGAGCTGTTTTTT
NA | TRBJ1-2 | NA | TRBV7-9 | CASSLGTLVVANYGYTF | TGTGCCAGCAGCTTAGGGACACTCGTGGTAGCTAACTATGGCTACACCTTC
NA | TRBJ2-5 | NA | TRBV27 | CASSLAGSWQETQYF | TGTGCCAGCAGTTTGGCGGGAAGTTGGCAAGAGACCCAGTACTTC
NA | TRBJ1-1 | NA | TRBV27 | CASRLRRATNTEAFF | TGTGCCAGCAGGTTAAGGAGGGCCACCAACACTGAAGCTTTCTTT
NA | TRBJ2-5 | once | TRBV27 | CASRGGQQETQYF | TGTGCCAGCAGAGGCGGGCAGCAAGAGACCCAGTACTTC
TRBD2 | TRBJ2-3 | NA | TRBV29-1 | CSLLAGGRADTQYF | TGCAGCCTGTTAGCGGGGGGGCGGGCAGATACGCAGTATTTT
NA | TRBJ2-3 | NA | TRBV29-1 | CSVVARRTTDTQYF | TGCAGCGTTGTGGCTCGAAGAACCACAGATACGCAGTATTTT
TRBD1 | TRBJ1-3 | NA | TRBV6-5 | CASGDRNSGNTIYF | TGTGCCAGCGGGGACAGAAACTCTGGAAACACCATATATTTT
NA | TRBJ2-1 | NA | TRBV11-2 | CASSLGQNNEQFF | TGTGCCAGCAGCTTAGGACAGAACAATGAGCAGTTCTTC
TRBD1 | TRBJ2-5 | NA | TRBV5-8 | CASSSTGQSKAETQYF | TGTGCCAGCAGCTCGACGGGACAGAGCAAAGCAGAGACCCAGTACTTC
TRBD2 | TRBJ2-2 | NA | TRBV29-1 | CSVEAGDNTGELFF | TGCAGCGTTGAGGCGGGGGATAACACCGGGGAGCTGTTTTTT
NA | TRBJ1-5 | NA | TRBV2 | CASSVEQRAPQHF | TGTGCCAGCAGTGTAGAGCAGCGGGCTCCCCAGCATTTT
NA | TRBJ1-2 | NA | TRBV12-3/TRBV12-4 | CASSLNRVGYTF | TGTGCCAGCAGTTTGAACAGGGTTGGCTACACCTTC
NA | TRBJ1-2 | NA | TRBV12-3/TRBV12-4 | CASSSGSHYGYTF | TGTGCCAGCAGTTCCGGGAGTCACTATGGCTACACCTTC
NA | TRBJ2-5 | once | TRBV5-3 | CARSHTRLVQETQYF | TGTGCCAGAAGCCATACCAGACTAGTCCAAGAGACCCAGTACTTC
NA | TRBJ2-2 | NA | TRBV6-5 | CASRAQTNTGELFF | TGTGCCAGCAGAGCACAGACGAACACCGGGGAGCTGTTTTTT
TRBD1 | TRBJ2-5 | NA | TRBV6-5 | CASSYNGQGQETQYF | TGTGCCAGCAGTTACAATGGACAGGGTCAAGAGACCCAGTACTTC
TRBD1 | TRBJ1-1 | NA | TRBV6-5 | CASSRLPDRTTEAFF | TGTGCCAGCAGCAGACTTCCGGACAGGACCACTGAAGCTTTCTTT